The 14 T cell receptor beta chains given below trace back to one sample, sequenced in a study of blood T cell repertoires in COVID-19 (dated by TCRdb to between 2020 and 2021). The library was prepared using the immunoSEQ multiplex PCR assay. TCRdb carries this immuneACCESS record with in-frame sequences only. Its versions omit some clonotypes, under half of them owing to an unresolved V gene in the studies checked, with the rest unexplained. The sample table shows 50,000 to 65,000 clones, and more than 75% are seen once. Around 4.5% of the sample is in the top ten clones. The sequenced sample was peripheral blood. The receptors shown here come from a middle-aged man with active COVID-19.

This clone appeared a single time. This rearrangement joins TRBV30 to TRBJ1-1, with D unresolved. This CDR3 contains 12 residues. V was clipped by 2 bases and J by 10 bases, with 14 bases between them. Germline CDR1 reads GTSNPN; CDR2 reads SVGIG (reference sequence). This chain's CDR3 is CAWSTLGPGAFF. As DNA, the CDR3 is TGTGCCTGGAGTACCTTAGGCCCGGGAGCTTTCTTT.

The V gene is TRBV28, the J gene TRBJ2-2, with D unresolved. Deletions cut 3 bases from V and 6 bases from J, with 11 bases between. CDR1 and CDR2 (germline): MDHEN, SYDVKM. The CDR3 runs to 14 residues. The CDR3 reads CASSFLLLPGELFF. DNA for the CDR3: TGTGCCAGCAGTTTCTTACTCCTCCCCGGGGAGCTGTTTTTT.

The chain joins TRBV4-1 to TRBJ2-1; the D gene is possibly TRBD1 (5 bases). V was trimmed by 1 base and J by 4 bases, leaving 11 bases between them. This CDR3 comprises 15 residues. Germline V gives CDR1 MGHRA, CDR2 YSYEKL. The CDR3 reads CASSQAWTIYNEQFF. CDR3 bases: TGCGCCAGCAGCCAAGCCTGGACAATTTACAATGAGCAGTTCTTC.

The CDR3 is CASSPLTGAGNEQYF. DNA for the CDR3: TGCGCCAGCAGCCCCCTCACGGGTGCGGGGAACGAGCAGTACTTC. The rearrangement links TRBV4-1 to TRBJ2-7, with D possibly TRBD2 on 6 matching bases. Looked up from germline, CDR1 is MGHRA and CDR2 is YSYEKL. The CDR3 is made up of 15 amino acids. V dropped 4 bases and J dropped 5 bases, with 18 bases sitting between them.

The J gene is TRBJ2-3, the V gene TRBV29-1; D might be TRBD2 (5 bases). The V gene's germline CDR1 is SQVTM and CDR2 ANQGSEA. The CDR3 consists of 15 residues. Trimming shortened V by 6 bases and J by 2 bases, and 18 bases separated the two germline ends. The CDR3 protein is CSVGPRGLNTDTQYF. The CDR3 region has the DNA TGCAGCGTAGGGCCTCGAGGGCTGAACACAGATACGCAGTATTTT.

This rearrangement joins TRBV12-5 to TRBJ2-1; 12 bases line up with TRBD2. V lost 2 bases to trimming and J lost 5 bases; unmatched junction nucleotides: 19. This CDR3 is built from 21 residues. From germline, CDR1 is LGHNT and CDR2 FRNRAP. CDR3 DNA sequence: TGTGCTAGTGGTTTGTTCCCTAGCGGGAGGGCCGGGCCCATCGGAAACAATGAGCAGTTCTTC. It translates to CASGLFPSGRAGPIGNNEQFF.

The CDR3 DNA sequence: TGTGCCAGCAGTTTATTAGGGAACCGGGACAGGGGCTACGAGCAGTACTTC. This encodes CASSLLGNRDRGYEQYF. The chain combines TRBV28 with TRBJ2-7; 10 nucleotides align to TRBD1. V trimming: 1 base; J trimming: 3 bases; junction bases outside the gene matches: 9. CDR3 length: 17 amino acids. Germline V CDR1 and CDR2: MDHEN, SYDVKM.

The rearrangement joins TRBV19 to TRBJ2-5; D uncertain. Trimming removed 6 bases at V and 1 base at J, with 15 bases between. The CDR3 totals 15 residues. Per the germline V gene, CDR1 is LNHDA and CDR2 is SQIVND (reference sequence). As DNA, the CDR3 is TGTGCCAGTAGGGCGAATATCGGGTCCCAAGAGACCCAGTACTTC. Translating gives CASRANIGSQETQYF.

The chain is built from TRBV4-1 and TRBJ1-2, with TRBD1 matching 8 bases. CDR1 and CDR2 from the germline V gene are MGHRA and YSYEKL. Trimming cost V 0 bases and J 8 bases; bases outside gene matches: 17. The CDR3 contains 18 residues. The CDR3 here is CASSQDPRGTGTRWGYTF. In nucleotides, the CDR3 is TGCGCCAGCAGCCAAGATCCCCGAGGGACAGGAACGAGATGGGGCTACACCTTC.

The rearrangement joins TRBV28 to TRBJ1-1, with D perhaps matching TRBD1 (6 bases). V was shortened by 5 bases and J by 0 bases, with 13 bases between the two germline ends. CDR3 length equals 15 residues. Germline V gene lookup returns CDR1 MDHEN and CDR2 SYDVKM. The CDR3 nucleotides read TGTGCCAGCAGTCGGCATACAGGGATGAACACTGAAGCTTTCTTT. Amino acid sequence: CASSRHTGMNTEAFF.

Here the CDR3 DNA reads TGCGCCAGCAGCCTTAAGGACAGGGACTACGAGCAGTACTTC. Translation gives CASSLKDRDYEQYF. V and J are TRBV4-1 and TRBJ2-7; 8 bases map to TRBD1. Per the germline V gene, CDR1 is MGHRA and CDR2 is YSYEKL. After removal of 4 bases from V and 3 bases from J, the junction contained 5 bases not matched to a gene. This CDR3 comprises 14 residues.

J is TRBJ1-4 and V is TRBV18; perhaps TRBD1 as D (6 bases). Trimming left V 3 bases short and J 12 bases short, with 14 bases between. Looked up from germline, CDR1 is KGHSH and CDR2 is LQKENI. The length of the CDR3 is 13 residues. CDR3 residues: CASSPGVGQQLFF. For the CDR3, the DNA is TGTGCCAGCTCACCTGGAGTAGGACAGCAACTGTTTTTT.

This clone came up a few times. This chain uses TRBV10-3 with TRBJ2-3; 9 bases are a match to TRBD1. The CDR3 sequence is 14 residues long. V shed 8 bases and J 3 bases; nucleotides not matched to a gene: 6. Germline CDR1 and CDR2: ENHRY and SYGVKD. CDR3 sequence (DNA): TGTGCCATCCAGCTGACAGGGGGAACAGATACGCAGTATTTT. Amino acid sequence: CAIQLTGGTDTQYF.

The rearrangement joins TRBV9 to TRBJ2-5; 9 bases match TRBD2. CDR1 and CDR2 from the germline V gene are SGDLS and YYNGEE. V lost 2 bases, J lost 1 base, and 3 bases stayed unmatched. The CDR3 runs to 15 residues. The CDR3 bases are TGTGCCAGCAGCGTCCTAGCGGGAATCCAAGAGACCCAGTACTTC. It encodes CASSVLAGIQETQYF.